Following are 18 T cell receptor beta chains from one sample sequenced in a study of T cells after yellow fever vaccination. TCRdb passed the 5' RACE reads through MiXCR, listing each CDR3 protein once. The data hold around 500,000 distinct CDR3 sequences, with around a fifth observed a single time. This specimen was PBMCs, taken approximately 22 days after the first yellow fever vaccination. The receptors shown here come from a man between 18 and 35 years old who received the YFV17D yellow fever vaccine.

The sample holds many counts of this clonotype. The chain links TRBV6-2 or TRBV6-3 to TRBJ2-2; D not resolved. The CDR3 totals 17 residues. CDR1 MNHEY and CDR2 SVGEGT come from the germline V gene. V dropped 6 bases and J dropped 0 bases, with 17 bases sitting between them. The CDR3 protein is CASSPLDVLANTGELFF. The CDR3 region has the DNA TGTGCCAGCAGCCCCCTTGACGTGCTCGCGAACACCGGGGAGCTGTTTTTT.

The chain is built from TRBV5-8 and TRBJ1-1; D ambiguous. There are 14 residues in the CDR3. Looked up from germline, CDR1 is SGHTS and CDR2 is YDEGEE. V dropped 4 bases and J dropped 0 bases, with 10 bases sitting between them. CDR3 sequence reads: CASSELYMNTEAFF. The CDR3, as DNA: TGTGCCAGCAGCGAACTCTACATGAACACTGAAGCTTTCTTT. Full variable domain (outside the CDR3, taken from reference TRBV5-8 and TRBJ1-1): EAGVTQSPTHLIKTRGQQATLRCSPISGHTSVYWYQQALGLGLQFLLWYDEGEERNRGNFPPRFSGRQFPNYSSELNVNALELEDSALYLCASSELYMNTEAFFGQGTRLTVV.

J is TRBJ2-1 and V is TRBV6-5; a possible D gene is TRBD2 (5 bases). The CDR3 runs to 19 residues. In germline, CDR1 is MNHEY, CDR2 SVGAGI. V dropped 2 bases and J dropped 0 bases, with 20 bases sitting between them. CDR3 DNA: TGTGCCAGCAGTTACCGCCCGGTGAGAAAGCGGAGCTCCTACAATGAGCAGTTCTTC. It translates to CASSYRPVRKRSSYNEQFF.

This clonotype showed up just a few times. The V call is TRBV7-7, the J call TRBJ2-7, with 7 positions matching TRBD1. The CDR3 is 14 amino acids. The germline V gene has CDR1 SSHAT and CDR2 FNYEAQ (reference sequence). The CDR3 DNA reads TGTGCTAGCAGCTCCTCCAGGGACAGCTACGAGCAGTACGTC. Translation gives CASSSSRDSYEQYV.

This chain joins TRBV6-1 and TRBJ2-7; 7 nucleotides match TRBD1. V lost 4 bases and J lost 6; bases outside the gene matches: 6. The CDR3 is 13 residues long. Germline V gives CDR1 MNHNS, CDR2 SASEGT. Written as DNA, the CDR3 is TGTGCCAGCAGTGCACAGGGGTCGAGCGAGCAGTACTTC. Protein: CASSAQGSSEQYF.

The rearrangement links TRBV4-3 to TRBJ2-3, with D tentatively TRBD1 (5 bases). Trimming shortened V by 1 base and J by 6 bases, and 8 bases separated the two germline ends. Germline loops: CDR1 LGHNA, CDR2 YSLEER. The CDR3 sequence is 13 residues long. In DNA form, the CDR3 reads TGCGCCAGCAGCCAAGTAAAGGGGGATACGCAGTATTTT. Protein sequence: CASSQVKGDTQYF.

V gene TRBV10-3 combines with J gene TRBJ2-2, with a possible D match to TRBD2 (7 bases). CDR3 length equals 16 residues. Germline V gene lookup returns CDR1 ENHRY and CDR2 SYGVKD. Trimming pared 10 bases from V and 0 bases from J, leaving 18 bases between. CDR3 bases: TGTGCCACCGGACAGACGCTAGCGGCGAACACCGGGGAGCTGTTTTTT. Translated: CATGQTLAANTGELFF.

This chain uses TRBV12-3 or TRBV12-4 with TRBJ1-1; D is uncertain. V lost 6 bases, J lost 8 bases, and 10 bases lay in between. The CDR3 has 11 amino acids. The CDR3 region has the DNA TGTGCCAGCAGCCACGTCGGCGAAGCTTTCTTT. Its translation: CASSHVGEAFF.

This clonotype was counted only a few times. The gene calls are TRBV20-1 and TRBJ2-5, with 7 bases identical to TRBD2. CDR1 is DFQATT, CDR2 SNEGSKA, per germline (reference sequence). This CDR3 comprises 14 residues. Losses at the gene ends were 2 bases for V and 2 bases for J; bases not matched to a gene: 5. CDR3: CSARRAGVQETQYF. DNA for the CDR3: TGCAGTGCTAGAAGGGCGGGAGTACAAGAGACCCAGTACTTC.

This clonotype was detected only a few times. The J gene is TRBJ2-7, the V gene TRBV5-1; 8 bases align to TRBD1. The CDR3 runs to 14 residues. V shed 0 bases and J 6 bases; nucleotides not matched to a gene: 5. Per the germline V gene, CDR1 is SGHRS and CDR2 is YFSETQ. In DNA form, the CDR3 reads TGCGCCAGCAGCTTGGGAGGACAGGGAGGCGAGCAGTACGTC. It codes for CASSLGGQGGEQYV.

This clonotype has a single count. The V call is TRBV25-1, the J call TRBJ1-2; D is possibly TRBD1 (5 bases). V was clipped by 10 bases and J by 0 bases, with 9 bases between them. Germline-derived CDR1 and CDR2 are MGHDK and SYGVNS. There are 12 residues in the CDR3. The DNA for the CDR3 is TGTGCCACCGCGGGACCTAACTATGGCTACACCTTC. Translating gives CATAGPNYGYTF.

The chain has TRBV6-1 and TRBJ2-2; a weak D match, TRBD2 (6 bases). Trimming left V 6 bases short and J 0 bases short, with 8 bases between. Looked up from germline, CDR1 is MNHNS and CDR2 is SASEGT. The CDR3 totals 14 residues. Here the CDR3 DNA reads TGTGCCAGCAGACCGGGGGCGAACACCGGGGAGCTGTTTTTT. It yields the protein CASRPGANTGELFF.

The rearrangement uses TRBV4-3 and TRBJ2-5, with D uncertain. V was pared by 0 bases and J by 6 bases, with 11 bases between. The germline CDR1 and CDR2 sequences are LGHNA and YSLEER. The CDR3 consists of 14 residues. The CDR3 coding sequence is TGCGCCAGCAGCCAAGATTACCCTCCGAAGACCCAGTACTTC. Its translation is CASSQDYPPKTQYF.

V usage is TRBV6-2 or TRBV6-3 and J usage is TRBJ2-5; 10 nucleotides align to TRBD1. V shed 2 bases and J 5 bases; nucleotides not matched to a gene: 11. This CDR3 contains 17 residues. CDR1 is MNHEY, CDR2 SVGEGT, per germline. In DNA, the CDR3 is TGTGCCAGCAGTTACCAGACAGGGGGCAGCGACAGGGAGACCCAGTACTTC. This encodes CASSYQTGGSDRETQYF.

Ten or more counts support this clonotype. V usage is TRBV9 and J usage is TRBJ2-7; perhaps TRBD2 as D (5 bases). V lost 0 bases and J lost 7, with 23 bases in between. The CDR3 totals 17 residues. Germline CDR1 and CDR2: SGDLS and YYNGEE. In DNA, the CDR3 is TGTGCCAGCAGCGTAGCTGGGCGGCCTTCGAACCCGGGGGAGCAGTACTTC. Residues: CASSVAGRPSNPGEQYF.

This clonotype was seen many times. The genes are TRBV4-3 and TRBJ2-2; D may correspond to TRBD1 or TRBD2 (5 bases each). Trimming removed 2 bases from V and 8 bases from J, with 18 bases in between. Germline CDR1 LGHNA, CDR2 YSLEER. CDR3 length: 16 amino acids. This chain's CDR3 is CASSQIGGKFYGELFF. The CDR3, as DNA: TGCGCCAGCAGCCAAATTGGGGGAAAGTTTTATGGGGAGCTGTTTTTT.

The chain has TRBV5-1 and TRBJ1-5; D unclear. CDR1 and CDR2 from the germline V gene are SGHRS and YFSETQ. V was cut by 6 bases and J by 5 bases, with 27 bases left in between. This CDR3 spans 18 amino acids. The CDR3 coding sequence is TGCGCCAGCACCCTCCCCGTGAGACCTGATTCCGGATATCAGCCCCAGCATTTT. It specifies CASTLPVRPDSGYQPQHF.

This clonotype appeared a few times. This chain joins TRBV2 and TRBJ1-3, with unresolved D. The CDR3 spans 16 residues. From germline, CDR1 is SNHLY and CDR2 FYNNEI. V lost 7 bases, J lost 0 bases, and 16 bases lay in between. DNA of the CDR3: TGTGCCAGCACCCGAAGCCGGCCAGCCTCTGGAAACACCATATATTTT. Translated, it gives CASTRSRPASGNTIYF.